This T cell receptor beta chain was recovered during a study of blood T cell repertoires in COVID-19. About the study: Sites across the United States, Italy and Spain contributed samples from acute and convalescent COVID-19.

In the original workflow: Researchers report that nucleated cell counts were estimated from reference gene primer amplification. Libraries were prepared by immunoSEQ multiplex PCR; TCRdb keeps only in-frame clonotypes and omits some of them. V and J calls and clone size follow that table, whereas D and trimming were derived from the DNA. The sample records roughly 250,000 clones, around 85% being singletons. With V trimmed by 5 bases and J by 0 bases, 6 bases remained unmatched. The CDR3 covers 16 residues. Germline CDR1 is SNHLY and CDR2 is FYNNEI. Seattle patient enrollment occurred during active infection, with longitudinal follow-up thereafter.

This sequence was found in a human donor with COVID-19, enrolled during active disease. The donor label of this sample is uncertain. The rearrangement links TRBV2 to TRBJ2-2; TRBD2 aligns across 7 bases. Sequenced sample: peripheral blood. CDR3: CASSPLGTTNTGELFF. DNA for the CDR3: TGTGCCAGCAGTCCCCTGGGGACTACGAACACCGGGGAGCTGTTTTTT.